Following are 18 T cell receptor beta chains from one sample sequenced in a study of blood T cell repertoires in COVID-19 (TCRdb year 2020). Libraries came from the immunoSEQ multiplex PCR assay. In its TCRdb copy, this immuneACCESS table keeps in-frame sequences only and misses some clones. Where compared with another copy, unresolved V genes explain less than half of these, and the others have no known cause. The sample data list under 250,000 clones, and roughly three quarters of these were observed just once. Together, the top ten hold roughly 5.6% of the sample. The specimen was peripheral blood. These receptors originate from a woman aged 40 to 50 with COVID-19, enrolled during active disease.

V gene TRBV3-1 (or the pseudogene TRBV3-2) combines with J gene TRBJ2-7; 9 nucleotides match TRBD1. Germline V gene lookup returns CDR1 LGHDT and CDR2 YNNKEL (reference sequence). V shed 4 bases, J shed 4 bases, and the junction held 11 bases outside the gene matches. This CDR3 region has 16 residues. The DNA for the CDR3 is TGTGCCAGCAGCCCAAGAGGGACAGGGAGGGGATACGAGCAGTACTTC. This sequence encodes CASSPRGTGRGYEQYF.

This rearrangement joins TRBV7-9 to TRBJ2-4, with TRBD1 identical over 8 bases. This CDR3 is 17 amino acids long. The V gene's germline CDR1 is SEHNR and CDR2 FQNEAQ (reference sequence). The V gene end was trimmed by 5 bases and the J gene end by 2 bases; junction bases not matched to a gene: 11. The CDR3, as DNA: TGTGCCAGCAGCCCCCCGACAGGGGCCTTAACCAAAAACATTCAGTACTTC. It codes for CASSPPTGALTKNIQYF.

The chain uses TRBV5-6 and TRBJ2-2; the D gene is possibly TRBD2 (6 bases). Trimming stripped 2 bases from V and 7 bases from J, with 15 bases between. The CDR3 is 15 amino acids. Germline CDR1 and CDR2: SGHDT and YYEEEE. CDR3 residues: CASSFFGGAGGELFF. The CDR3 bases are TGTGCCAGCAGCTTCTTTGGGGGAGCGGGCGGGGAGCTGTTTTTT.

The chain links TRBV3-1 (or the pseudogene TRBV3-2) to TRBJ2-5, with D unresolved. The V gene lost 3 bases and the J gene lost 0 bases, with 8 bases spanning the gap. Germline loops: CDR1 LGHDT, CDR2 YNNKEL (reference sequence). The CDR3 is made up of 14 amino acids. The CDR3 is CASSHRSYQETQYF. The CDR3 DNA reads TGTGCCAGCAGCCACCGGTCATACCAAGAGACCCAGTACTTC.

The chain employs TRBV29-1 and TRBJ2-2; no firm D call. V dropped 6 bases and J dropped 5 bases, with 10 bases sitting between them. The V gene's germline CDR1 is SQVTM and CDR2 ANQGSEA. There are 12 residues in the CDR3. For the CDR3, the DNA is TGCAGCGTAAACTACCCGACCGGGGAGCTGTTTTTT. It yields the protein CSVNYPTGELFF.

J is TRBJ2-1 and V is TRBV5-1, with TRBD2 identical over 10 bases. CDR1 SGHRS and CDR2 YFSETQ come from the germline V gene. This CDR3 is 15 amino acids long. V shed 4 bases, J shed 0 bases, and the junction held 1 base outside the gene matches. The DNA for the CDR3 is TGCGCCAGCAGCAGGACTAGCGGCTCCTACAATGAGCAGTTCTTC. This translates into CASSRTSGSYNEQFF.

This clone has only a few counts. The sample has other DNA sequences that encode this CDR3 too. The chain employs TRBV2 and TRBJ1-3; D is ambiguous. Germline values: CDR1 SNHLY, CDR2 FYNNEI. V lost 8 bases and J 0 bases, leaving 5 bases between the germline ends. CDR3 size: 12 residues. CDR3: CASCSSGNTIYF. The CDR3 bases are TGTGCCAGCTGCAGCTCTGGAAACACCATATATTTT.

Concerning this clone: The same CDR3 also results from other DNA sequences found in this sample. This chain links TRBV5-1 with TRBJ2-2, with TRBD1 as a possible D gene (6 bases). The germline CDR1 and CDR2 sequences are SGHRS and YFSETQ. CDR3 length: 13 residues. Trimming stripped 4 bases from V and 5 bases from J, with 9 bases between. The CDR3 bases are TGCGCCAGCAGCCTCCAGGGGACCGGGGAGCTGTTTTTT. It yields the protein CASSLQGTGELFF.

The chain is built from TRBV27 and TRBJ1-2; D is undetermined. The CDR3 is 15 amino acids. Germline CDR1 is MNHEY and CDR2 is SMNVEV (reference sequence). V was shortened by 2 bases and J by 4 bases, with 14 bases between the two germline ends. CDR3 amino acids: CASSLTRGFSYGYTF. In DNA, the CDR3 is TGTGCCAGCAGTTTAACCCGGGGATTCTCCTATGGCTACACCTTC.

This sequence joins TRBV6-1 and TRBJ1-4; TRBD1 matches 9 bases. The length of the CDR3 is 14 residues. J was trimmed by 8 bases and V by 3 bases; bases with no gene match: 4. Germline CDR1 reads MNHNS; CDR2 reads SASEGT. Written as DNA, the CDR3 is TGTGCCAGCAGTGACCGGGACAGGGCAGAAAAACTGTTTTTT. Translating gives CASSDRDRAEKLFF.

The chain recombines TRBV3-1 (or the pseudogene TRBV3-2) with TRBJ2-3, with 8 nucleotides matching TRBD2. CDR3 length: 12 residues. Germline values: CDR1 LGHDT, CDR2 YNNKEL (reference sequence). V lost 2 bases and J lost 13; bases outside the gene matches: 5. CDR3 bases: TGTGCCAGCAGCCAATCGACTAGCGCCAAGTATTTT. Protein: CASSQSTSAKYF.

The CDR3 is CASSRGQGEGSPLHF. The DNA for the CDR3 is TGTGCCAGCAGCCGGGGACAGGGAGAGGGCTCACCCCTCCACTTT. The rearrangement links TRBV11-1 to TRBJ1-6, with TRBD1 matching over 9 bases. This CDR3 region has 15 residues. CDR1 is SGHAT and CDR2 is FQDESV in the germline V gene (reference sequence). V lost 5 bases, J lost 10 bases, and 9 bases stayed unmatched.

This chain's CDR3 is CASSFSTGGGSETQYF. The CDR3 DNA follows: TGTGCCAGTAGTTTCTCTACAGGGGGGGGCAGCGAGACCCAGTACTTC. V and J are TRBV19 and TRBJ2-5, with D possibly TRBD1 on 8 matching bases. This CDR3 is built from 16 residues. Trimming left V 5 bases short and J 5 bases short, with 21 bases between. The V gene's germline CDR1 is LNHDA and CDR2 SQIVND (reference sequence). The whole variable domain, filled in from reference TRBV19 and TRBJ2-5, reads DGGITQSPKYLFRKEGQNVTLSCEQNLNHDAMYWYRQDPGQGLRLIYYSQIVNDFQKGDIAEGYSVSREKKESFPLTVTSAQKNPTAFYLCASSFSTGGGSETQYFGPGTRLLVL.

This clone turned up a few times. CDR3 loop: CASSPRRGDEQFF. The CDR3 DNA is TGTGCCAGCAGCCCCCGAAGGGGCGATGAGCAGTTCTTC. The chain uses TRBV4-2 and TRBJ2-1; the D gene is possibly TRBD1 (5 bases). CDR1 and CDR2 from the germline V gene are LGHNA and YNFKEQ. V was pared by 4 bases and J by 8 bases, with 12 bases between. The length of the CDR3 is 13 residues.

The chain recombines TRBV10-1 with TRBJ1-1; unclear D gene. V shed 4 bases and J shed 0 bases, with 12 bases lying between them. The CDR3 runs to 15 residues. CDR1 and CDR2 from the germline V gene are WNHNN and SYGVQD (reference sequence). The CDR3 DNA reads TGCGCCAGCAGTGGAGGCGGGGAGGTGAACACTGAAGCTTTCTTT. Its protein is CASSGGGEVNTEAFF.

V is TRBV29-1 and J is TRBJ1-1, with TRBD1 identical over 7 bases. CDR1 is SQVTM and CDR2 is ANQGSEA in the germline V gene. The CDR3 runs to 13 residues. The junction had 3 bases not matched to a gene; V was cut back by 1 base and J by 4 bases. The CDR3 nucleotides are TGCAGCGTTGAAGTCCAGGGGGGCACTGAAGCTTTCTTT. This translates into CSVEVQGGTEAFF.

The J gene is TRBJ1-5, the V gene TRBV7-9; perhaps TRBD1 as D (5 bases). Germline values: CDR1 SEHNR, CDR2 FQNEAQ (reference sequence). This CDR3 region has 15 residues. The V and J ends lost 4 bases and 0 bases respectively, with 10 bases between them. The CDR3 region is CASSSTGYSNQPQHF. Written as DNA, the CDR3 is TGTGCCAGCAGCTCAACAGGATATAGCAATCAGCCCCAGCATTTT.

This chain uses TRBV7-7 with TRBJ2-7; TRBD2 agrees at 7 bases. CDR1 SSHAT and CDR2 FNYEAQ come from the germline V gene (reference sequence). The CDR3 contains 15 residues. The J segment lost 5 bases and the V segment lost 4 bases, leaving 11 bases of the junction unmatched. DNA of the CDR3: TGTGCCAGCAGCTCGAGGCACGGGGGGTTCGACGAGCAGTACTTC. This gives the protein CASSSRHGGFDEQYF.